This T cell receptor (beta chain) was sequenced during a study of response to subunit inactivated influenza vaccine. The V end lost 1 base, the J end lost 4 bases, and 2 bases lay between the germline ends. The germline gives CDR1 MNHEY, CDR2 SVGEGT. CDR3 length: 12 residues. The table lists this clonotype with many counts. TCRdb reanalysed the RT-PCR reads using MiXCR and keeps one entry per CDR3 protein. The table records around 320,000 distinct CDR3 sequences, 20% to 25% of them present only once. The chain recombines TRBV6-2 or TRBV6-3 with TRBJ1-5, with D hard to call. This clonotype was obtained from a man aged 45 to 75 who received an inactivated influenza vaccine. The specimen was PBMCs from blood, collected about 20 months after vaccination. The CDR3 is CASSYLNQPQHF. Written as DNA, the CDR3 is TGTGCCAGCAGTTACTTAAATCAGCCCCAGCATTTT.